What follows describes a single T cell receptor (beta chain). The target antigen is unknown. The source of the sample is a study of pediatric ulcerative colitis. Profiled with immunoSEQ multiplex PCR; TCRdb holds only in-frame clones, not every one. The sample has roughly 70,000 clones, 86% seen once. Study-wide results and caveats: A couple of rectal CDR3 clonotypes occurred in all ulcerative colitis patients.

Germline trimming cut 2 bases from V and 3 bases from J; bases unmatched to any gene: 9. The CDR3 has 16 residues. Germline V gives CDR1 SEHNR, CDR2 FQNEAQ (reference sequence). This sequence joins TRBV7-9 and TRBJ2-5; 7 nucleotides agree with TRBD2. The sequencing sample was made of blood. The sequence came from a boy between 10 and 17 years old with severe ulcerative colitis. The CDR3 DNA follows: TGTGCCAGCAGCTTACAGATTAACAGCGGGAAAGAGACCCAGTACTTC. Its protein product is CASSLQINSGKETQYF.